These 10 T cell receptor beta chains came from one sample sequenced in a study of early stage breast cancer tumors. Generated by immunoSEQ multiplex PCR, the TCRdb table keeps only in-frame clones and is missing some. The sample yields about 10,000 clones, approximately 70% seen once. Sequencing was done on a sample of breast tumor tissue. All receptors come from a person in their fifties with breast cancer.

The genes are TRBV7-2 and TRBJ2-1; maybe TRBD2 (6 bases). The germline CDR1 and CDR2 sequences are SGHTA and FQGNSA. The CDR3 sequence is 15 residues long. Trimming cost V 1 base and J 8 bases, with 15 bases left between them. This CDR3 reads CASSLGGVGGDEQFF. The CDR3 DNA is TGTGCCAGCAGCTTAGGGGGGGTCGGCGGCGATGAGCAGTTCTTC.

The chain combines TRBV29-1 with TRBJ1-1; weak D call: TRBD1 (6 bases). The CDR3 is made up of 13 amino acids. Germline V gene sequence: CDR1 SQVTM, CDR2 ANQGSEA. Deletions cut 6 bases from V and 3 bases from J, with 14 bases between. The CDR3 DNA follows: TGCAGCGTCCCCACCACAGGGCACACTGAAGCTTTCTTT. Amino acids: CSVPTTGHTEAFF.

The chain is built from TRBV9 and TRBJ2-7, with 14 positions matching TRBD2. V was clipped by 4 bases and J by 3 bases; unmatched bases: 3. This CDR3 spans 15 amino acids. CDR1 and CDR2 (germline): SGDLS, YYNGEE. In nucleotides, the CDR3 is TGTGCCAGCAGCATGGGACTAGCGGGAGTCTACGAGCAGTACTTC. Residues: CASSMGLAGVYEQYF.

The rearrangement links TRBV11-3 to TRBJ2-3; 11 bases are shared with TRBD2. The germline V gene encodes CDR1 SGHNT and CDR2 YENEEA. The CDR3 runs to 16 residues. Trimming at V came to 5 bases and at J to 4 bases, leaving 8 bases not matched to a gene. The CDR3 sequence is CASSPAGLAGADTQYF. In DNA, the CDR3 is TGTGCCAGCAGCCCTGCCGGACTAGCGGGCGCAGATACGCAGTATTTT.

The rearrangement links TRBV5-4 to TRBJ2-5, with TRBD2 as a possible D gene (6 bases). Germline CDR1 reads SGHNT; CDR2 reads YYREEE (reference sequence). The CDR3 covers 14 residues. Trimming shortened V by 1 base and J by 1 base, and 8 bases separated the two germline ends. The CDR3 protein is CASSLMGGQETQYF. The CDR3 DNA is TGTGCCAGCAGCTTGATGGGGGGCCAAGAGACCCAGTACTTC.

J is TRBJ1-1 and V is TRBV5-6; D is uncertain. Germline V CDR1 and CDR2: SGHDT, YYEEEE. V lost 0 bases, J lost 1 base, and 13 bases lay in between. The CDR3 length is 16 residues. The CDR3 coding sequence is TGTGCCAGCAGCTTGGAGGGCTCCAGTTCGAACACTGAAGCTTTCTTT. Translated: CASSLEGSSSNTEAFF.

The rearrangement joins TRBV29-1 to TRBJ1-3, with D unclear. The length of the CDR3 is 10 residues. V was pared by 4 bases and J by 8 bases, with 6 bases between. Germline lookup yields CDR1 SQVTM and CDR2 ANQGSEA. CDR3 region: CSVAQDTIYF. The DNA of the CDR3 is TGCAGCGTTGCTCAGGACACCATATATTTT.

This clone was seen once. The V and J genes are TRBV7-3 and TRBJ2-1; either TRBD1 or TRBD2 may supply D (6 bases each). Germline CDR1 and CDR2: SGHTA and FQGTGA. The CDR3 sequence is 15 residues long. Trimming stripped 4 bases from V and 6 bases from J, with 16 bases between. The CDR3 protein is CASSSLRGAPNEQFF. DNA for the CDR3: TGTGCCAGCAGCTCTCTGAGGGGGGCCCCCAATGAGCAGTTCTTC.

This rearrangement joins TRBV9 to TRBJ2-2; the match to TRBD1 covers 9 bases. Germline trimming cut 4 bases from V and 2 bases from J; bases unmatched to any gene: 12. CDR1 is SGDLS, CDR2 YYNGEE, per germline. This CDR3 region has 18 residues. The CDR3 coding sequence is TGTGCCAGCAGCACCCACCGGGACAGGGCCGAAAACACCGGGGAGCTGTTTTTT. Amino acid sequence: CASSTHRDRAENTGELFF.

CDR3 sequence reads: CASSASERGPGEQFF. The CDR3 nucleotides read TGTGCCAGCAGCGCCAGTGAGCGGGGGCCGGGGGAGCAGTTCTTC. This rearrangement joins TRBV7-9 to TRBJ2-1, with 8 bases fitting TRBD2. Germline V CDR1 and CDR2: SEHNR, FQNEAQ (reference sequence). This CDR3 contains 15 residues. The V and J ends lost 5 bases and 10 bases, in that order; junction bases with no gene match: 13.